These 14 T cell receptor beta chains were sequenced from one sample in a study of cytomegalovirus exposure and HLA in healthy donors. The PCR contained 60 Vbeta and 13 Jbeta primers. The method was immunoSEQ multiplex PCR; TCRdb's version includes in-frame clones alone and lacks a portion of them. The data show 250,000 or so clones, around 90% seen once. Input material: PBMCs. The receptor set was obtained from a girl aged 2-10 years in good health and CMV-seronegative.

This clone has just a few counts. J is TRBJ1-4 and V is TRBV6-1, with D maybe TRBD1 (6 bases). Per the germline V gene, CDR1 is MNHNS and CDR2 is SASEGT. Trimming took off 9 bases at V and 7 bases at J, with 15 bases between the two ends. The CDR3 has 13 amino acids. The CDR3 DNA is TGTGCCAGTACGGACAGACTACTTGAAAAACTGTTTTTT. Protein: CASTDRLLEKLFF.

The chain links TRBV30 to TRBJ1-2, with 10 nucleotides matching TRBD1. The V segment lost 2 bases and the J segment 8 bases; nucleotides outside the gene matches: 8. The CDR3 is 14 amino acids. Germline values: CDR1 GTSNPN, CDR2 SVGIG (reference sequence). The DNA for the CDR3 is TGTGCCTGGAGTCCGACAGGGGGCGCATCAGGCTACACCTTC. Amino acids: CAWSPTGGASGYTF.

On this clone: The junction departs from the called germline gene at one end, perhaps through a read error. The chain links TRBV5-6 to TRBJ2-7; no clear D. The CDR3 consists of 14 residues. The germline V gene has CDR1 SGHDT and CDR2 YYEEEE. The DNA for the CDR3 is TGTGCCAGCGCCCCGGGTCGCAACTCCTGCGAGCAGTACTTC. Translating it yields CASAPGRNSCEQYF.

The genes are TRBV7-9 and TRBJ1-1, with a weak D call TRBD1 (6 bases). CDR3 length equals 17 residues. Between the trimmed V and J ends, which lost 7 bases and 0 bases, there was a span of 21 bases. Germline loops: CDR1 SEHNR, CDR2 FQNEAQ (reference sequence). The CDR3: CASNMRGIPPMNTEAFF. CDR3 in DNA: TGTGCCAGCAACATGAGGGGGATCCCCCCTATGAACACTGAAGCTTTCTTT.

The gene calls are TRBV5-4 and TRBJ2-1; D uncertain. Germline V gene data show CDR1 as SGHNT and CDR2 as YYREEE (reference sequence). The CDR3 extends over 15 amino acids. Trimming shortened V by 1 base and J by 0 bases, and 8 bases separated the two germline ends. CDR3 in amino acids: CASSLTSGSYNEQFF. Written as DNA, the CDR3 is TGTGCCAGCAGCTTGACGTCGGGCTCCTACAATGAGCAGTTCTTC.

The chain combines TRBV29-1 with TRBJ2-5; 16 bases line up with TRBD2. Trimming took 3 bases from V and 5 from J; bases not matched to a gene: 6. CDR1 and CDR2 (germline): SQVTM, ANQGSEA. The CDR3 consists of 16 residues. DNA of the CDR3: TGCAGCGTTGACGGGACTAGCGGGAGGGCAGGGGAGACCCAGTACTTC. Translating gives CSVDGTSGRAGETQYF.

The J gene is TRBJ2-1, the V gene TRBV13, with 10 positions matching TRBD2. Germline V CDR1 and CDR2: PRHDT, FYEKMQ (reference sequence). The CDR3 loop spans 16 amino acids. Trimming removed 3 bases from V and 8 bases from J; junction bases left unmatched: 10. The CDR3 DNA follows: TGTGCCAGCAGCTTCGTACTAGCGGGGAATAAATATGAGCAGTTCTTC. As protein: CASSFVLAGNKYEQFF.

J is TRBJ1-6 and V is TRBV27; 9 bases agree with TRBD1. The V gene's germline CDR1 is MNHEY and CDR2 SMNVEV (reference sequence). With 8 bases clipped from V and 5 bases from J, the junction kept 1 base outside the gene matches. The CDR3 contains 13 residues. The CDR3 here is CASRTGDNSPLHF. DNA of the CDR3: TGTGCCAGCCGGACAGGGGATAATTCACCCCTCCACTTT.

The CDR3 reads CASTGQGNDQPQHF. The CDR3 region has the DNA TGTGCCAGCACGGGACAGGGGAACGATCAGCCCCAGCATTTT. V and J are TRBV19 and TRBJ1-5; 10 bases line up with TRBD1. The junction had 7 bases not matched to a gene; V was cut back by 9 bases and J by 5 bases. Germline V gene sequence: CDR1 LNHDA, CDR2 SQIVND (reference sequence). CDR3 length: 14 amino acids.

V and J are TRBV19 and TRBJ2-7, with 8 bases that match TRBD2. From germline, CDR1 is LNHDA and CDR2 SQIVND (reference sequence). CDR3 length: 15 amino acids. V trimming: 5 bases; J trimming: 0 bases; junction bases outside the gene matches: 6. CDR3 loop: CASSSLLAVSYEQYF. As DNA, the CDR3 is TGTGCCAGTAGTTCATTACTAGCGGTCTCCTACGAGCAGTACTTC.

The chain combines TRBV6-5 with TRBJ1-2, with D possibly TRBD1 on 6 matching bases. Germline-derived CDR1 and CDR2 are MNHEY and SVGAGI. V was clipped by 6 bases and J by 5 bases, with 10 bases between them. This CDR3 is built from 12 residues. CDR3 region: CASSLDRYGYTF. The CDR3 DNA sequence: TGTGCCAGCAGCCTGGACAGATATGGCTACACCTTC.

The chain links TRBV2 to TRBJ2-2; possible D gene TRBD2, 6 bases. CDR1 is SNHLY and CDR2 is FYNNEI in the germline V gene. This CDR3 region has 15 residues. V shed 7 bases and J shed 4 bases, with 16 bases lying between them. The CDR3 is CASMGGRLPTGELFF. CDR3 sequence (DNA): TGTGCCAGCATGGGGGGAAGACTTCCCACCGGGGAGCTGTTTTTT.

This chain uses TRBV18 with TRBJ2-1, with D tentatively TRBD1 (5 bases). The germline V and J ends were trimmed by 8 bases and 8 bases, with 19 bases remaining between them. Germline V gene sequence: CDR1 KGHSH, CDR2 LQKENI. The CDR3 spans 14 residues. This CDR3 reads CASRIGAAGDEQFF. Here the CDR3 DNA reads TGTGCCAGCCGGATAGGGGCCGCTGGTGATGAGCAGTTCTTC. Looking up the rest from reference TRBV18 and TRBJ2-1 gives the full variable domain: NAGVMQNPRHLVRRRGQEARLRCSPMKGHSHVYWYRQLPEEGLKFMVYLQKENIIDESGMPKERFSAEFPKEGPSILRIQQVVRGDSAAYFCASRIGAAGDEQFFGPGTRLTVL.

The gene calls are TRBV5-1 and TRBJ2-3, with a tentative D call TRBD1 (5 bases). Per the germline V gene, CDR1 is SGHRS and CDR2 is YFSETQ. Between the trimmed V and J ends, which lost 3 bases and 1 base, there was a span of 12 bases. The CDR3 totals 15 residues. DNA of the CDR3: TGCGCCAGCAGCTCCATCGCCAGGGGCACAGATACGCAGTATTTT. It translates to CASSSIARGTDTQYF. Full variable domain (remainder filled in from reference TRBV5-1 and TRBJ2-3): KAGVTQTPRYLIKTRGQQVTLSCSPISGHRSVSWYQQTPGQGLQFLFEYFSETQRNKGNFPGRFSGRQFSNSRSEMNVSTLELGDSALYLCASSSIARGTDTQYFGPGTRLTVL.